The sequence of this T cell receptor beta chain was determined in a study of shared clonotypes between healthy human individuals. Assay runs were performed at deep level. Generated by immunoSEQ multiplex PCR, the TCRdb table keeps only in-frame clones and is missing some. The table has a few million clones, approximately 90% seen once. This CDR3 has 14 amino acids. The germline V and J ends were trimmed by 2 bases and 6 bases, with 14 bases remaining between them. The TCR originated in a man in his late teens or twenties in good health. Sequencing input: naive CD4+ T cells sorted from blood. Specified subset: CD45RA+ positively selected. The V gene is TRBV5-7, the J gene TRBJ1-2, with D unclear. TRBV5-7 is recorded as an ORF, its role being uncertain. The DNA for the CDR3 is TGTGCCAGCAGCTTTATCGAGGGAGGGCATGGCTACACCTTC. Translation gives CASSFIEGGHGYTF.